The 22 T cell receptor beta chains below were found in one sample sequenced in a study of blood T cell repertoires in COVID-19. Using immunoSEQ multiplex PCR, the repertoire was profiled, and TCRdb retains in-frame clones only, with some absent. The sample includes a few hundred thousand clones, 80% to 85% seen only once; the top ten take 3% to 3.5%. The sequenced sample consisted of peripheral blood. These receptors originate from a woman in her thirties who had recovered from COVID-19.

This clone has just one count. The chain recombines TRBV2 with TRBJ2-3, with unresolved D. This CDR3 region has 12 residues. V was clipped by 7 bases and J by 3 bases, with 8 bases between them. Germline lookup yields CDR1 SNHLY and CDR2 FYNNEI. CDR3 DNA: TGTGCCAGCATAATCGGGACAGATACGCAGTATTTT. Translating it yields CASIIGTDTQYF.

The rearrangement joins TRBV6-1 to TRBJ2-7; 15 nucleotides line up with TRBD2. The CDR3 loop spans 16 amino acids. Looked up from germline, CDR1 is MNHNS and CDR2 is SASEGT. J was trimmed by 5 bases and V by 4 bases; bases with no gene match: 6. The CDR3 bases are TGTGCCAGCAGTGGACCAGGACTAGCGGGAGGGGACGAGCAGTACTTC. This codes for CASSGPGLAGGDEQYF.

The chain employs TRBV24-1 and TRBJ2-1, with TRBD1 matching 7 bases. Germline values: CDR1 KGHDR, CDR2 SFDVKD. The CDR3 runs to 15 residues. J lost 5 bases, V lost 1 base, and 4 bases had no gene match. This CDR3 reads CATSDLGGGNNEQFF. CDR3 coding DNA: TGTGCCACCAGTGATTTAGGGGGCGGAAACAATGAGCAGTTCTTC.

The CDR3 protein is CAIRYAGSYEQYF. For the CDR3, the DNA is TGTGCCATCAGGTATGCGGGGAGCTACGAGCAGTACTTC. This rearrangement joins TRBV10-3 to TRBJ2-7, with D perhaps matching TRBD2 (6 bases). Germline loops: CDR1 ENHRY, CDR2 SYGVKD. This CDR3 region has 13 residues. Trimming removed 6 bases from V and 3 bases from J, with 12 bases in between.

The chain joins TRBV11-2 to TRBJ2-3; D remains ambiguous. From germline, CDR1 is SGHAT and CDR2 FQNNGV. The CDR3 totals 16 residues. The germline V and J ends were trimmed by 5 bases and 4 bases, with 19 bases remaining between them. The CDR3, as DNA: TGTGCCAGCAGCGCCCCGAAAATCTCCCGAGCAGATACGCAGTATTTT. Residues: CASSAPKISRADTQYF.

The chain uses TRBV10-1 and TRBJ1-6; 7 bases are a match to TRBD1. Losses at the gene ends were 5 bases for V and 0 bases for J; bases not matched to a gene: 19. CDR3 length: 21 amino acids. Germline CDR1 and CDR2: WNHNN and SYGVQD (reference sequence). The CDR3 region has the DNA TGCGCCAGCAGTCAGACCCCGGGACAGTTAAAATCGAGCTCCTATAATTCACCCCTCCACTTT. Protein: CASSQTPGQLKSSSYNSPLHF.

This clone was seen only once. This chain joins TRBV6-5 and TRBJ2-7, with TRBD2 matching 12 bases. This CDR3 spans 15 amino acids. In germline, CDR1 is MNHEY, CDR2 SVGAGI. V dropped 5 bases and J dropped 4; count of bases not matched to a gene: 6. This CDR3 is CASSRRLAGEYEQYF. CDR3 nucleotide sequence: TGTGCCAGCAGTCGTCGACTAGCGGGAGAGTACGAGCAGTACTTC.

V and J are TRBV6-4 and TRBJ2-7, with 8 positions matching TRBD2. This CDR3 is 15 amino acids long. CDR1 MRHNA and CDR2 SNTAGT come from the germline V gene. The J segment lost 6 bases and the V segment lost 0 bases, leaving 7 bases of the junction unmatched. Written as DNA, the CDR3 is TGTGCCAGCAGTGACTCAGGAGCGGGAGACGGCGAGCAGTACTTC. This gives the protein CASSDSGAGDGEQYF.

Notes on this clone: A junction boundary mismatches the germline segment, possibly from a read error. The gene calls are TRBV9 and TRBJ2-2; no firm D call. This CDR3 comprises 13 residues. Looked up from germline, CDR1 is SGDLS and CDR2 is YYNGEE. CDR3 region: CASSVENNGELFF. The CDR3 nucleotides are TGTGCCAGCAGCGTAGAAAACAACGGGGAGCTGTTTTTT.

The chain combines TRBV29-1 with TRBJ2-1; 7 bases match TRBD2. V was pared by 0 bases and J by 6 bases, with 11 bases of the junction left unmatched. The CDR3 runs 16 residues. Germline CDR1 reads SQVTM; CDR2 reads ANQGSEA. CDR3: CSVEDPRGGSGNEQFF. CDR3 DNA: TGCAGCGTTGAAGATCCACGGGGCGGGAGTGGCAATGAGCAGTTCTTC.

CDR3 protein: CSVRTGTGYTF. As DNA, the CDR3 is TGCAGCGTTCGGACAGGGACCGGCTACACCTTC. The chain is built from TRBV29-1 and TRBJ1-2; TRBD1 matches 8 bases. The CDR3 runs 11 residues. After removal of 5 bases from V and 8 bases from J, the junction contained 4 bases not matched to a gene. CDR1 is SQVTM and CDR2 is ANQGSEA in the germline V gene.

This clone was seen a handful of times. J is TRBJ2-2 and V is TRBV3-1 (or the pseudogene TRBV3-2), with a weak D call TRBD1 (5 bases). Trimming took off 4 bases at V and 0 bases at J, with 12 bases between the two ends. CDR1 LGHDT and CDR2 YNNKEL come from the germline V gene (reference sequence). The length of the CDR3 is 16 residues. CDR3 sequence (DNA): TGTGCCAGCAGCCGGGGTGAAGGGGCGAACACCGGGGAGCTGTTTTTT. It translates to CASSRGEGANTGELFF.

A single count supports this clone. V gene TRBV28 combines with J gene TRBJ2-2; 7 bases agree with TRBD2. This CDR3 spans 17 amino acids. Germline V lookup: CDR1 MDHEN, CDR2 SYDVKM. The V gene end was trimmed by 6 bases and the J gene end by 1 base; junction bases not matched to a gene: 11. The chain's CDR3 is CASSSAEGGQNTGELFF. The DNA of the CDR3 is TGTGCCAGCAGCTCCGCGGAGGGAGGGCAGAACACCGGGGAGCTGTTTTTT.

The chain uses TRBV9 and TRBJ2-1; D remains ambiguous. CDR3 length equals 15 residues. From germline, CDR1 is SGDLS and CDR2 YYNGEE. Trimming took 2 bases from V and 7 from J, leaving 16 bases between them. In DNA form, the CDR3 reads TGTGCCAGCAGCGTTGGGCTATTCTATGGGAATGAGCAGTTCTTC. This codes for CASSVGLFYGNEQFF.

This chain joins TRBV9 and TRBJ2-3; the match to TRBD2 covers 9 bases. This CDR3 region has 15 residues. The V segment lost 0 bases and the J segment 11 bases; nucleotides outside the gene matches: 10. CDR1 SGDLS and CDR2 YYNGEE come from the germline V gene. The CDR3 DNA sequence: TGTGCCAGCAGCGTAGGGCAAAGCGGGAGGACGGGGCAGTATTTT. It codes for CASSVGQSGRTGQYF.

The gene calls are TRBV6-6 and TRBJ2-5, with D perhaps TRBD1 (6 bases). Trimming took off 6 bases at V and 7 bases at J, with 12 bases between the two ends. Germline assignment: CDR1 MNHNY and CDR2 SVGAGI (reference sequence). This CDR3 comprises 12 residues. The CDR3 region is CASSRDTATQYF. The CDR3 DNA follows: TGTGCCAGCAGCCGGGACACTGCGACCCAGTACTTC.

The chain uses TRBV29-1 and TRBJ2-1, with 9 nucleotides matching TRBD2. The CDR3 extends over 13 amino acids. V dropped 6 bases and J dropped 4; count of bases not matched to a gene: 4. CDR1 and CDR2 from the germline V gene are SQVTM and ANQGSEA. The CDR3 nucleotides are TGCAGCGTGCCGGGACTAGCTTACAATGAGCAGTTCTTC. Amino acid sequence: CSVPGLAYNEQFF.

The rearrangement links TRBV1 to TRBJ2-7; TRBD2 reflects the table's D call only, with no check against the DNA. TRBV1 is listed as a pseudogene. This CDR3 has 14 amino acids. The CDR3 here is CTRGLAGKFYEQYF. For the CDR3, the DNA is TGCACCAGAGGACTAGCGGGTAAATTCTACGAGCAGTACTTC.

The gene calls are TRBV7-3 and TRBJ2-1; 8 bases align to TRBD2. V shed 5 bases and J 10 bases; nucleotides not matched to a gene: 7. Germline V lookup: CDR1 SGHTA, CDR2 FQGTGA. This CDR3 has 13 residues. Here the CDR3 DNA reads TGTGCCAGCAGCCCCCCCGGCGGGGGGGAGCAGTTCTTC. Its protein product is CASSPPGGGEQFF. Combining the CDR3 with reference TRBV7-3 and TRBJ2-1 gives the whole variable domain GAGVSQTPSNKVTEKGKYVELRCDPISGHTALYWYRQSLGQGPEFLIYFQGTGAADDSGLPNDRFFAVRPEGSVSTLKIQRTERGDSAVYLCASSPPGGGEQFFGPGTRLTVL.

The J gene is TRBJ2-3, the V gene TRBV28; TRBD1 might be the D (7 bases). This CDR3 comprises 16 residues. Per the germline V gene, CDR1 is MDHEN and CDR2 is SYDVKM. Trimming took off 8 bases at V and 2 bases at J, with 20 bases between the two ends. The CDR3 is CASGGGPRLITDTQYF. The CDR3 DNA follows: TGTGCCAGCGGAGGGGGCCCGCGCCTTATCACAGATACGCAGTATTTT.

The chain joins TRBV19 to TRBJ1-1; 8 bases match TRBD1. Germline loops: CDR1 LNHDA, CDR2 SQIVND (reference sequence). The CDR3 is 14 residues long. J gave up 3 bases and V 4 bases, and 4 bases lay outside the gene matches. The CDR3: CASSTDREDTEAFF. The CDR3 DNA follows: TGTGCCAGTAGTACGGACAGGGAGGACACTGAAGCTTTCTTT.

The chain has TRBV19 and TRBJ1-1; a possible D gene is TRBD1 (6 bases). The germline V and J ends were trimmed by 5 bases and 10 bases, with 23 bases remaining between them. The germline V gene encodes CDR1 LNHDA and CDR2 SQIVND (reference sequence). The CDR3 contains 15 residues. This CDR3 is CASSEQQGQVLGAFF. The CDR3 DNA follows: TGTGCCAGTAGTGAACAACAGGGCCAGGTTTTGGGAGCTTTCTTT.